This TCR beta chain was found in a study of blood T cell repertoires in COVID-19 (TCRdb year 2020). Looking at the study overall: Samples from collaborators originated in the United States, Italy and Spain and spanned both the acute and convalescent phases of COVID-19. The prospective study material was composed of cDNA or gDNA derived from T cells, B-cell-depleted T cells, or PBMCs. Subjects who had been exposed to COVID-19, were actively infected with it, or had recovered from it provided the deeply sampled blood TCRbeta repertoires that made up the dataset. The repertoires were released in a freely available public database intended as a resource for research on the immune response to SARS-CoV-2. The samples were drawn from two sources: the first 160 participants of the ongoing ImmuneRACE study, and approximately 1,300 subjects contributed by 6 global collaborators. A de-identified subject ID, COVID-19 status, age in years and sex were almost always included in the sample metadata. Where HLA class I and class II types were available, the types were taken from metadata supplied by the sample provider, not from assay-based typing.

Participants in the prospective study were enrolled through a virtual design, were aged about 18 to 100 years, and lived in 24 United States geographic areas. To assign participants to cohorts, the prospective study relied on clinical history that participants themselves reported in a screening survey and a study questionnaire. For ImmuneRACE Cohort 3, a participant was defined as recovered based on two consecutive negative NP/OP PCR tests, clearance by a healthcare professional, or resolution of symptoms. In the prospective study, mobile phlebotomists collected whole blood, serum and a nasopharyngeal or oropharyngeal swab from each participant. Prospective study participants could optionally give additional blood draws and questionnaires over an approximately two-month period. Before DNA extraction, blood samples from the prospective study were shipped at room temperature or frozen. TCRbeta CDR3 regions were amplified from genomic DNA using the immunoSEQ Assay, a bias-controlled multiplex PCR. As for the original processing: The number of nucleated cells in each sample was estimated by amplification of reference gene primers within the assay. Sequence reads were collapsed and filtered to measure the absolute abundance of every unique TCRbeta CDR3 rearrangement. For each sample, productive Simpson clonality was calculated as the square root of Simpson's diversity index across productive rearrangements. TCRdb limited this immuneACCESS table to in-frame rearrangements with V and J called. A share of clones is missing; checked studies link under half to unresolved V genes, and the rest is unexplained. V and J calls and clone size come straight from that table; D and trimming were deduced from the DNA. The sample table shows approximately 170,000 clones, and 80% are seen once. Of the sample, about 6% is held by the ten largest clones.

General conclusions and limits of the study: How much clinical and demographic metadata was included differed by source and by participant, and the metadata was provided uncurated.

Via the germline V gene, CDR1 is SGHTS and CDR2 YDEGEE. Trimming takes 1 base from V and 3 bases from J, and the germline ends sit 18 bases apart. The CDR3, from cysteine to phenylalanine, totals 17 residues. Kept here is only the CDR3 DNA, which spans 51 bases and is read in frame from base 1. About this clone: No antigen is known for it. Base quality data are lacking; no much larger clone is found one base away.

This sequence originates from a man aged 40-55 years who had recovered from COVID-19. The sample taken for sequencing was PBMCs or T cells enriched from blood (not recorded which). The rearrangement combines TRBV5-8 with TRBJ2-3; TRBD2 is possibly the D segment (7 matching bases). The DNA sequence is given as TGTGCCAGCAGCTTGTGGGGCGGGGGCCCCGGGACAGATACGCAGTATTTT. Its protein product is CASSLWGGGPGTDTQYF.